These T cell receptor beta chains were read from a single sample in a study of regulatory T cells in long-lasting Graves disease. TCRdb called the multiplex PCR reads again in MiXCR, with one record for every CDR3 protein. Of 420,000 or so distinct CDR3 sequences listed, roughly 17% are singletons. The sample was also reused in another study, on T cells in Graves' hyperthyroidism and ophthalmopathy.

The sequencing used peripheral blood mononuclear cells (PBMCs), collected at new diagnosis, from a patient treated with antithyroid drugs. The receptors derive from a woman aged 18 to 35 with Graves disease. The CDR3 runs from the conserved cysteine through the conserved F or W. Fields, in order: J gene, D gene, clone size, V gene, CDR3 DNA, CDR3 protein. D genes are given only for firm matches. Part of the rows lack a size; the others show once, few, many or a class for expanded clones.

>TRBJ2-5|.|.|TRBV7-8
TGTGCCAGCAGCTTAGTGGGGGGGGCTCAAGGGTTGGTAGAGACCCAGTACTTC
CASSLVGGAQGLVETQYF
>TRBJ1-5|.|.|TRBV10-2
TGCGCCAACCCGACGAGTTCGCCCCAGCATTTT
CANPTSSPQHF
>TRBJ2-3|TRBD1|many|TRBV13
TGTGCCAGCAGCCCAAGGACAGGGGGAGAAGATACGCAGTATTTT
CASSPRTGGEDTQYF
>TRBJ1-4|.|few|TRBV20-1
TGCAGTGCTCCTGGGGGGGACATAAATGAAAAACTGTTTTTT
CSAPGGDINEKLFF
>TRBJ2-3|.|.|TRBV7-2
TGTGCCAGCAGCACCTCGACTCGTTCATGGACGCAGTATTTT
CASSTSTRSWTQYF
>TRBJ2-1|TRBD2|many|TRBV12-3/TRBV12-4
TGTGCCAGCAGTGATAGCGGGAGGGCCTTAGAGCAGTTCTTC
CASSDSGRALEQFF
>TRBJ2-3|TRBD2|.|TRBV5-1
TGCGCCAGCAGCTTTTCACTAGCGAACACAGATACGCAGTATTTT
CASSFSLANTDTQYF
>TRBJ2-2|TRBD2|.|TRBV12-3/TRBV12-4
TGTGCCAGCAAACTGCAGGGAGGGGTTCGCGGGGAGCTGTTTTTT
CASKLQGGVRGELFF
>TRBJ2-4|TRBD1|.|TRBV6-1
TGTGCCAGCAGTGAAGACCCGACAGGGTTCGGGGCCAAAAACATTCAGTACTTC
CASSEDPTGFGAKNIQYF
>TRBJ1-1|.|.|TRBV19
TGTGCCAGTAGCCAACTTCCGGGACAGAACACTGAAGCTTTCTTT
CASSQLPGQNTEAFF
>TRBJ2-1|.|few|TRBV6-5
TGTGCCAGCAGTTACGCGTTATCCAGGGCGCTTAGTGAGCAGTTCTTC
CASSYALSRALSEQFF
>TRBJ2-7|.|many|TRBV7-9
TGTGCCAGCAGCTTGATAGGGGGCTACGAGCAGTACTTC
CASSLIGGYEQYF
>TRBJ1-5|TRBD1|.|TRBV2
TGTGCCAGCAGCCGACAGGGGGCGCATAATCAGCCCCAGCATTTT
CASSRQGAHNQPQHF
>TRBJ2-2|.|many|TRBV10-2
TGCGCCATCAAGACCAACACCGGGGAGCTGTTTTTT
CAIKTNTGELFF
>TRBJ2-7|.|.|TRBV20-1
TGCAGTGCCCGACACAAAGACTCCTACGAGCAGTACTTC
CSARHKDSYEQYF
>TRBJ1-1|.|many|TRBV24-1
TGTGCCACCAAGGACAAAATGAACACTGAAGCTTTCTTT
CATKDKMNTEAFF
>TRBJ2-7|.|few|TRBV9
TGTGCCAGCAGCGTAGACGATACTAACAGATTCTACGAGCAGTACTTC
CASSVDDTNRFYEQYF
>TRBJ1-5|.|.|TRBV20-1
TGCAGTGCTAGAGATCCGATAGGCAGGGGAAAGGGACAGCCCCAGCATTTT
CSARDPIGRGKGQPQHF
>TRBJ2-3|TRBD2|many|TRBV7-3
TGTGCCAGCAGCTTAGGGCGGGAGTCAAATACGCAGTATTTT
CASSLGRESNTQYF
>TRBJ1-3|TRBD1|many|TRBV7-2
TGTGCCAGCAGCTTAGGGACAGGGAAAGGAAACACCATATATTTT
CASSLGTGKGNTIYF
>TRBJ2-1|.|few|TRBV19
TGTGCCAGTAGTACCCCATTAGCGGTCTACAATGAGCAGTTCTTC
CASSTPLAVYNEQFF
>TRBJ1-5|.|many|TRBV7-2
TGTGCCAGCAGCCGGGACACGTCCAATCAGCCCCAGCATTTT
CASSRDTSNQPQHF
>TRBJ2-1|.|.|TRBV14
TGTGCCAGCAGACCAACCGACGTCGGGACAAGGGGTTACAATGAGCAGTTCTTC
CASRPTDVGTRGYNEQFF
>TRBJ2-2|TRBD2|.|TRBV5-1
TGCGCCAGCAGCTTCACTAGCGGGACGCCCAACACCGGGGAGCTGTTTTTT
CASSFTSGTPNTGELFF
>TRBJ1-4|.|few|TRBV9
TGTGCCAGCAGCCCCCTAGGAGCAACTAATGAAAAACTGTTTTTT
CASSPLGATNEKLFF
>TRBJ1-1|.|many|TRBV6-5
TGTGCCAGCAGTTACTTAGGACAAGTTTCCACTGAAGCTTTCTTT
CASSYLGQVSTEAFF
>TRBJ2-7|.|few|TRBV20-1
TGCAGTGCTAGATCCCCCTTAGAGCCTTTTTCCGAGCAGTACTTC
CSARSPLEPFSEQYF
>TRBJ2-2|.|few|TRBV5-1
TGCGCCAGCAGCTTGCAGGGCTACACCGGGGAGCTGTTTTTT
CASSLQGYTGELFF
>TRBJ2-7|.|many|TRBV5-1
TGTGCCAGCAGCCCCTCGGGGACGTACGAGCAGTACTTC
CASSPSGTYEQYF
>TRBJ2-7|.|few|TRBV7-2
TGTGCCAGCAGCTCGCCCTGGGGGCACTACGAGCAGTACTTC
CASSSPWGHYEQYF
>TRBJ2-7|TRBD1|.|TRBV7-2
TGTGCCAGCAGCTCGACAGGGGGCAAACACGAGCAGTACTTC
CASSSTGGKHEQYF